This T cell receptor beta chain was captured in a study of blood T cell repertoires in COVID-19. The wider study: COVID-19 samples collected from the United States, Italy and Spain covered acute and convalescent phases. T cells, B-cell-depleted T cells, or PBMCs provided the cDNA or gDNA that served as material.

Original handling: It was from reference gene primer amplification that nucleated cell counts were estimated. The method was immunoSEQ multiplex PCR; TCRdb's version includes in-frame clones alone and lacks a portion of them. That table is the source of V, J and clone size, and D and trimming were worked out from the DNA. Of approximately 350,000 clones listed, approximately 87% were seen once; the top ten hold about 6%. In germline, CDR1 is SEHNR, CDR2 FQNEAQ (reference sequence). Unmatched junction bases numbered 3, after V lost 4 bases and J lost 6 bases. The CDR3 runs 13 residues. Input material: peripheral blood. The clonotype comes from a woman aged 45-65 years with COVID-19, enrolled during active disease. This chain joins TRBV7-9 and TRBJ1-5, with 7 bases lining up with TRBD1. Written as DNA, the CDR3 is TGTGCCAGCAGCTCGACAGGGACTCAGCCCCAGCATTTT. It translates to CASSSTGTQPQHF.